The 14 T cell receptor beta chains in this list originate from one sample, sequenced in a study of T cell responses to AZD1222 COVID-19 vaccine. Clones were sequenced by immunoSEQ multiplex PCR, and TCRdb holds only the in-frame ones, with some missing. The table shows approximately 180,000 clones, with around 90% occurring only once. The source was peripheral blood, collected 28 days after the second dose of the MenACWY control vaccine. These receptors came from an adult who received the MenACWY meningococcal vaccine as a control.

This clone was picked up one time. The chain has TRBV7-9 and TRBJ1-2; D is undetermined. The CDR3 is made up of 14 amino acids. From germline, CDR1 is SEHNR and CDR2 FQNEAQ (reference sequence). Trimming took 4 bases from V and 4 from J, leaving 13 bases between them. In DNA, the CDR3 is TGTGCCAGCAGCTCCCACGGGGTACCCTATGGCTACACCTTC. Its protein product is CASSSHGVPYGYTF.

This rearrangement joins TRBV20-1 to TRBJ2-1; TRBD2 matches 10 bases. V shed 3 bases and J 5 bases; nucleotides not matched to a gene: 7. The germline V gene has CDR1 DFQATT and CDR2 SNEGSKA (reference sequence). The length of the CDR3 is 15 residues. CDR3 in amino acids: CSASGTSDLDNEQFF. The CDR3 bases are TGCAGTGCTAGTGGGACTAGCGACCTCGACAATGAGCAGTTCTTC.

The V and J genes are TRBV6-5 and TRBJ2-7; TRBD1 agrees at 9 bases. This CDR3 contains 13 residues. Germline V gene data show CDR1 as MNHEY and CDR2 as SVGAGI. Trimming at V came to 6 bases and at J to 5 bases, leaving 5 bases not matched to a gene. CDR3 loop: CASRGTGTHEQYF. DNA for the CDR3: TGTGCCAGCAGGGGGACAGGGACCCACGAGCAGTACTTC.

The chain uses TRBV2 and TRBJ2-7; a possible D gene is TRBD1 (5 bases). Trimming cost V 6 bases and J 3 bases, with 15 bases left between them. The CDR3 runs to 14 residues. Germline V gives CDR1 SNHLY, CDR2 FYNNEI. The CDR3 sequence: CASRAGPSLYEQYF. The CDR3 region has the DNA TGTGCCAGCAGAGCAGGGCCCTCTCTCTACGAGCAGTACTTC.

The V call is TRBV30, the J call TRBJ1-1, with D unclear. This CDR3 comprises 14 residues. The germline V and J ends were trimmed by 2 bases and 10 bases, with 20 bases remaining between them. Germline CDR1 and CDR2: GTSNPN and SVGIG (reference sequence). The CDR3 here is CAWSPASRSAGAFF. CDR3 bases: TGTGCCTGGAGTCCGGCGTCCAGATCCGCGGGAGCTTTCTTT.

A single count supports this clone. J is TRBJ1-5 and V is TRBV20-1; D gene ambiguous. CDR1 and CDR2 (germline): DFQATT, SNEGSKA (reference sequence). This CDR3 region has 15 residues. V lost 3 bases to trimming and J lost 6 bases, with 18 bases between them. The CDR3 sequence is CSASREETSGQPQHF. The CDR3 DNA is TGCAGTGCTAGTCGAGAGGAGACAAGCGGTCAGCCCCAGCATTTT.

This clone was seen only once. The rearrangement links TRBV10-1 to TRBJ2-1; 7 nucleotides line up with TRBD1. The germline V gene encodes CDR1 WNHNN and CDR2 SYGVQD (reference sequence). The CDR3 extends over 14 amino acids. V lost 5 bases to trimming and J lost 2 bases; unmatched junction nucleotides: 3. The CDR3 spells CASSLGTAYNEQFF. The CDR3 nucleotides read TGCGCCAGCAGTCTTGGGACAGCCTACAATGAGCAGTTCTTC.

V usage is TRBV7-6 and J usage is TRBJ2-7; TRBD2 matches 14 bases. The CDR3 consists of 17 residues. Germline V gene lookup returns CDR1 SGHVS and CDR2 FNYEAQ. V dropped 0 bases and J dropped 2; count of bases not matched to a gene: 3. This CDR3 is CASSLAAGLAGAYEQYF. For the CDR3, the DNA is TGTGCCAGCAGCTTAGCCGCGGGACTAGCGGGAGCCTACGAGCAGTACTTC.

The CDR3 DNA sequence: TGTGCCAGCAGCTTCGGGACTCACGAGCAGTACTTC. Amino acid sequence: CASSFGTHEQYF. The chain combines TRBV5-4 with TRBJ2-7, with D tentatively TRBD2 (6 bases). The CDR3 runs 12 residues. Germline V gene lookup returns CDR1 SGHNT and CDR2 YYREEE (reference sequence). The V gene lost 2 bases and the J gene lost 5 bases, with 8 bases spanning the gap.

The V gene is TRBV2, the J gene TRBJ2-5, with D hard to call. This CDR3 is 11 amino acids long. The V gene's germline CDR1 is SNHLY and CDR2 FYNNEI. The germline V and J ends were trimmed by 11 bases and 4 bases, with 11 bases remaining between them. CDR3 nucleotides: TGTGCCTTCCAAGTGGGAGAGACCCAGTACTTC. It yields the protein CAFQVGETQYF.

This clone came up once. This chain links TRBV28 with TRBJ1-1; a weak D match, TRBD1 (5 bases). V lost 8 bases to trimming and J lost 3 bases, with 13 bases between them. The length of the CDR3 is 13 residues. Germline CDR1 MDHEN, CDR2 SYDVKM. The DNA of the CDR3 is TGTGCCAGCGGAGGGACGCGGGACACTGAAGCTTTCTTT. As protein: CASGGTRDTEAFF.

The V gene is TRBV10-3, the J gene TRBJ1-3; D is perhaps TRBD1 (5 bases). This CDR3 is built from 16 residues. Trimming left V 6 bases short and J 1 base short, with 16 bases between. Looked up from germline, CDR1 is ENHRY and CDR2 is SYGVKD. CDR3 DNA: TGTGCCATCAGCCGAAATGGGGCCGAGTCTGGAAACACCATATATTTT. Protein: CAISRNGAESGNTIYF.

This chain connects TRBV18 to TRBJ1-2; 7 bases are a match to TRBD1. From germline, CDR1 is KGHSH and CDR2 LQKENI. CDR3 length: 14 residues. The V and J ends lost 0 bases and 2 bases, in that order; junction bases with no gene match: 0. DNA for the CDR3: TGTGCCAGCTCACCACCGACAGGGAACTATGGCTACACCTTC. Its protein product is CASSPPTGNYGYTF.

The chain carries TRBV3-1 (or the pseudogene TRBV3-2) and TRBJ1-3; the D is unclear. CDR1 and CDR2 (germline): LGHDT, YNNKEL (reference sequence). Trimming took 2 bases from V and 2 from J, leaving 10 bases between them. The CDR3 loop spans 15 amino acids. CDR3 nucleotide sequence: TGTGCCAGCAGCCAAATGACCCACGCTGGAAACACCATATATTTT. Its protein product is CASSQMTHAGNTIYF.